A selection of T cell receptor beta chains follows, all from one sample in a study of cytomegalovirus exposure and HLA in healthy donors. Clones were read by immunoSEQ multiplex PCR, and TCRdb kept only the in-frame ones, dropping some. This table has about 190,000 clones, 60% to 80% appearing once. The specimen sequenced was PBMCs. The receptor set was obtained from a woman between 18 and 30 years old in good health and CMV-seronegative. CDR3s include the opening cysteine and the closing phenylalanine or tryptophan. A D gene is named only where the DNA matches it firmly. Not all rows give a size; the values are once, few, many and, for expanded clones, a class.

TRBV27,NA,15,TRBD2,TRBJ2-1,TGTGCCAGCAGTCCGATAGCGGGGGGCTACAATGAGCAGTTCTTC,CASSPIAGGYNEQFF
TRBV27,NA,17,TRBD1,TRBJ1-1,TGTGCCAGCAGTGACAGGGGGCGCAGGGTTATGAACACTGAAGCTTTCTTT,CASSDRGRRVMNTEAFF
TRBV7-6,NA,15,TRBD2,TRBJ2-1,TGTGCCAGCAGCTTTACTAGCGGGGGGGGTAATGAGCAGTTCTTC,CASSFTSGGGNEQFF
TRBV27,NA,15,NA,TRBJ2-1,TGTGCCAGCACCCCGGCGGTAGCCCCCTACAATGAGCAGTTCTTC,CASTPAVAPYNEQFF
TRBV9,NA,16,TRBD1,TRBJ2-7,TGTGCCAGCAGCGTAGCAGATACAGGGGCAACCTACGAGCAGTACTTC,CASSVADTGATYEQYF
TRBV28,NA,15,TRBD1,TRBJ1-1,TGTGCCAGCGGGCGGCGGGACAGTTTGAACACTGAAGCTTTCTTT,CASGRRDSLNTEAFF
TRBV5-1,few,16,TRBD1,TRBJ1-3,TGCGCCAGCAGCTTGCAGGGGGTTTCCTCTGGAAACACCATATATTTT,CASSLQGVSSGNTIYF
TRBV20-1,NA,11,TRBD1,TRBJ2-7,TGCAGCCAGGACAGGGGGATGGAGCAGTACTTC,CSQDRGMEQYF
TRBV5-5,NA,12,NA,TRBJ2-2,TGTGCCAGCAGCCACCAGGTCGGGGAGCTGTTTTTT,CASSHQVGELFF
TRBV7-2,NA,13,TRBD1,TRBJ1-1,TGTGCCAGCAGCTCGGACAGGGGAACTGAAGCTTTCTTT,CASSSDRGTEAFF
TRBV6-4,NA,15,TRBD2,TRBJ2-1,TGTGCCAGCAGTGAAGTAGCGGGAGTCATCAATGAGCAGTTCTTC,CASSEVAGVINEQFF
TRBV5-4,NA,13,NA,TRBJ2-6,TGTGCCAGCAGCTTAGCCGGGGCCAACGTCCTGACTTTC,CASSLAGANVLTF
TRBV29-1,NA,13,TRBD2,TRBJ2-1,TGCAGCGTTGCCCCGGGAGGGATCGATGAGCAGTTCTTC,CSVAPGGIDEQFF
TRBV11-3,few,16,TRBD2,TRBJ2-2,TGTGCCAGCAGCTTATCGTTAGCGGGTAACACCGGGGAGCTGTTTTTT,CASSLSLAGNTGELFF
TRBV10-3,NA,14,TRBD1,TRBJ1-1,TGTGCCATCAGGACCGGGACAGGGGAGGCTGAAGCTTTCTTT,CAIRTGTGEAEAFF
TRBV18,few,14,NA,TRBJ2-7,TGTGCCAGCTCCCCCGATGGTACACCCTACGAGCAGTACTTC,CASSPDGTPYEQYF
TRBV5-1,NA,15,NA,TRBJ1-1,TGCGCCAGCAGCTTGGCCGGCGGGGGGAACACTGAAGCTTTCTTT,CASSLAGGGNTEAFF
TRBV21-1,NA,16,NA,TRBJ2-3,TGTGCCAGCAGCAAACCAGACTCGGTGGAGGCAGATACGCAGTATTTT,CASSKPDSVEADTQYF
TRBV6-5,NA,15,TRBD2,TRBJ2-1,TGTGCCAGCAGTTACTCGAGGGGACTACGGGTCGAGCAGTTCTTC,CASSYSRGLRVEQFF
TRBV19,NA,16,NA,TRBJ1-5,TGTGCCACCTCCCACCGCGGGAGGCTCCTGGATCAGCCCCAGCATTTT,CATSHRGRLLDQPQHF
TRBV7-2,NA,14,TRBD1,TRBJ2-7,TGTGCCAGCAGCGGAACAGGGGCCTACTACGAGCAGTACTTC,CASSGTGAYYEQYF
TRBV4-1,NA,18,NA,TRBJ2-7,TGCGCCAGCAGCCACGATCTCACCGGGACAACAACCTCCTACGAGCAGTACTTC,CASSHDLTGTTTSYEQYF
TRBV29-1,NA,12,NA,TRBJ2-7,TGCAGCGTTGAATCATCCTCCTACGAGCAGTACTTC,CSVESSSYEQYF
TRBV25-1,once,12,NA,TRBJ1-1,TGTGCCAGCAGTATGGCTAACACTGAAGCTTTCTTT,CASSMANTEAFF
TRBV6-5,NA,15,TRBD1,TRBJ2-7,TGTGCCAGCAGTGCCGGGACAGGGACCCCCTACGAGCAGTACTTC,CASSAGTGTPYEQYF
TRBV6-5,NA,15,NA,TRBJ2-2,TGTGCCAGCAGTAATCACCTACCGAACACCGGGGAGCTGTTTTTT,CASSNHLPNTGELFF
TRBV19,NA,14,NA,TRBJ1-5,TGTGCCAGTAGTATACCAGGGGGCAATCAGCCCCAGCATTTT,CASSIPGGNQPQHF
TRBV11-2,NA,16,TRBD1,TRBJ2-7,TGTGCCAGCAGCTTAAGATCGAGACAGGGGTCCTACGAGCAGTACTTC,CASSLRSRQGSYEQYF
TRBV19,NA,12,TRBD2,TRBJ2-7,TGTGCCGAGCAAGCGGGAGTCAACGAGCAGTACTTC,CAEQAGVNEQYF
TRBV27,NA,14,NA,TRBJ2-5,TGTGCCACCAGGGAACCGACAGCCCAAGAGACCCAGTACTTC,CATREPTAQETQYF
TRBV6-5,NA,15,NA,TRBJ1-5,TGTGCCAGCAGTTACTCTTGGTCATCGGGTCAGCCCCAGCATTTT,CASSYSWSSGQPQHF
TRBV19,NA,15,TRBD1,TRBJ1-5,TGTGCCAGTAGTATTGGACAGGGAATAGGTCAGCCCCAGCATTTT,CASSIGQGIGQPQHF
TRBV28,NA,14,NA,TRBJ1-6,TGTGCCAGCAGTTTATTCGGGGGGCAGGGTCACCTCCACTTT,CASSLFGGQGHLHF
TRBV7-3,few,14,NA,TRBJ1-1,TGTGCCAGCAGCCCCTGGGCAGGGAACACTGAAGCTTTCTTT,CASSPWAGNTEAFF
TRBV7-8,NA,16,TRBD1,TRBJ1-5,TGTGCCAGCAGCTCCCTCCTTCAGGGGGCGGTTCAGCCCCAGCATTTT,CASSSLLQGAVQPQHF
TRBV5-1,NA,15,NA,TRBJ1-4,TGCGCCAGCAGCTTGGCCCAGTCCTCCCCTGAAAAACTGTTTTTT,CASSLAQSSPEKLFF
TRBV7-9,NA,16,NA,TRBJ1-1,TGTGCCAGCAGTCCCGACCCGGGACACCTGAACACTGAAGCTTTCTTT,CASSPDPGHLNTEAFF
TRBV27,NA,13,NA,TRBJ1-6,TGTGCCAGCAACCGGGACTCTAATTCACCCCTCCACTTT,CASNRDSNSPLHF
TRBV7-9,NA,15,TRBD1,TRBJ1-6,TGTGCCAGCAGCCCGACAGGGGGCATTGGATCACCCCTCCACTTT,CASSPTGGIGSPLHF
TRBV29-1,NA,16,TRBD1,TRBJ2-2,TGCAGCGTTGAAGTGGCGGGACAGGGAGACACCGGGGAGCTGTTTTTT,CSVEVAGQGDTGELFF
TRBV10-3,NA,17,NA,TRBJ1-4,TGTGCCATCAGTGATTCTTTCCAGGGGCGCGGTAATGAAAAACTGTTTTTT,CAISDSFQGRGNEKLFF
TRBV10-3,NA,16,NA,TRBJ2-7,TGTGCCATCAGTGAACCGGGATCTTCAAGGGGGGGCGAGCAGTACTTC,CAISEPGSSRGGEQYF
TRBV10-1,NA,15,NA,TRBJ2-2,TGCGCCAGCAGTAAGTTTCAAACGGACACCGGGGAGCTGTTTTTT,CASSKFQTDTGELFF
TRBV4-3,NA,18,NA,TRBJ1-1,TGCGCCAGCAGCCAAGATTGGGGGGGCGCCCGCCTGCACACTGAAGCTTTCTTT,CASSQDWGGARLHTEAFF
TRBV7-3,once,17,TRBD1,TRBJ2-1,TGTGCCAGCAGCTCATATTCCCGGGACAGGGTATTAGGTGAGCAGTTCTTC,CASSSYSRDRVLGEQFF
TRBV9,NA,17,TRBD1,TRBJ2-3,TGTGCCAGCAGCAAAGGGACAGGGCGGTCCTCAACAGATACGCAGTATTTT,CASSKGTGRSSTDTQYF
TRBV5-1,NA,15,NA,TRBJ1-3,TGCGCCAGCAGCTCGGGGTTTTCCTCTGGAAACACCATATATTTT,CASSSGFSSGNTIYF
TRBV7-2,NA,14,NA,TRBJ1-1,TGTGCCAGCAGCTTAGGGAGACAGCCAGTTGAAGCTTTCTTT,CASSLGRQPVEAFF
TRBV6-1,NA,13,NA,TRBJ1-2,TGTGCCAGCAGTCTGAGCGGGGACTATGGCTACACCTTC,CASSLSGDYGYTF
TRBV4-1,few,18,NA,TRBJ1-5,TGCGCCAGCAGCCAAGATGGGGGGTTAAGGGGTGGCAATCAGCCCCAGCATTTT,CASSQDGGLRGGNQPQHF
TRBV7-9,NA,17,NA,TRBJ1-5,TGTGCCAGCAGCTTGTCGGGTCCGGCGCGGGGCAATCAGCCCCAGCATTTT,CASSLSGPARGNQPQHF
TRBV4-2,NA,15,NA,TRBJ1-2,TGTGCCAGCAGCCATGGGGGGATGATAAACTATGGCTACACCTTC,CASSHGGMINYGYTF
TRBV5-1,NA,14,TRBD2,TRBJ2-1,TGCGCCAGCAGCGACGGACTAGCGGGAGTTGAGCAGTTCTTC,CASSDGLAGVEQFF
TRBV19,NA,15,TRBD2,TRBJ2-4,TGTGCCAGTAGTCCGGGACTAGCGGGAGCGGACATTCAGTACTTC,CASSPGLAGADIQYF